This T cell receptor (beta chain) was profiled in a study of Graves' ophthalmopathy and Graves' hyperthyroidism. General observations from the study: Stable hyperthyroidism and ophthalmopathy were told apart by a 13-signature model, which achieved around 88% sensitivity and approximately 81% specificity. Most expanded clonotypes in thyroid above 0.001 frequency also showed up in blood.

This clonotype has a count of ten or more. As yet, its antigen is unknown. CDR3 regions of TCR beta were amplified from RNA transcripts. HTBI primers were used in a first-round RT-PCR, which preceded a second-round multiplex PCR. TCRdb re-analysed the multiplex PCR reads in MiXCR, keeping a single row per CDR3 protein. The repertoire holds some 410,000 distinct CDR3 sequences, with 20% to 25% as singletons. This TCR derives from a woman younger than 35 with stable Graves' hyperthyroidism. The specimen was peripheral blood.

CDR3 loop: CASSNTLRGQGQPQHF. CDR3 bases: TGTGCCAGCAGTAACACATTACGGGGGCAAGGCCAGCCCCAGCATTTT. This rearrangement joins TRBV6-5 to TRBJ1-5; D may be TRBD1 (6 bases). Deletions cut 5 bases from V and 7 bases from J, with 21 bases between. CDR3 size: 16 residues. CDR1 is MNHEY, CDR2 SVGAGI, per germline.